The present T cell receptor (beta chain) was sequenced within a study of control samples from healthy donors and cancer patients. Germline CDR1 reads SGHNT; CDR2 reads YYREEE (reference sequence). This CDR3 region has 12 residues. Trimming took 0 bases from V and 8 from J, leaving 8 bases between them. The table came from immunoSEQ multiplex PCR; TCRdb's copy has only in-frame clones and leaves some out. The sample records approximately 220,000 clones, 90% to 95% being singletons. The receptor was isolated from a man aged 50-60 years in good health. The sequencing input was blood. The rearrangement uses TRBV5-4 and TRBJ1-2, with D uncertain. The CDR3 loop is CASSLEWSGYTF. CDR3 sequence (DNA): TGTGCCAGCAGCTTGGAATGGAGCGGCTACACCTTC. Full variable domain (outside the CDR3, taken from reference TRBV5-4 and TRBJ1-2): ETGVTQSPTHLIKTRGQQVTLRCSSQSGHNTVSWYQQALGQGPQFIFQYYREEENGRGNFPPRFSGLQFPNYSSELNVNALELDDSALYLCASSLEWSGYTFGSGTRLTVV.